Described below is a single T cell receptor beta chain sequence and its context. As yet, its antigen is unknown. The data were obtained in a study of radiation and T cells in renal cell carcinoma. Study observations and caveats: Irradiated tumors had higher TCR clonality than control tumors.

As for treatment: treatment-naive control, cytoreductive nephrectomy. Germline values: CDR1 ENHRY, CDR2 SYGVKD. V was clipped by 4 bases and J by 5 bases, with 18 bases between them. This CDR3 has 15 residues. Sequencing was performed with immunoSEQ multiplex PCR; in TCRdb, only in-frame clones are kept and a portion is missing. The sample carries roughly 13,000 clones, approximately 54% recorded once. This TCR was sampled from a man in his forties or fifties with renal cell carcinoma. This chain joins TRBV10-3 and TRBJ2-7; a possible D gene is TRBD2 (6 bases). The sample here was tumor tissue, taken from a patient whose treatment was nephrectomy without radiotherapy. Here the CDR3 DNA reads TGTGCCATCAGTGCTCGGACCGAGCCGGGGGACGAGCAGTACTTC. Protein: CAISARTEPGDEQYF.